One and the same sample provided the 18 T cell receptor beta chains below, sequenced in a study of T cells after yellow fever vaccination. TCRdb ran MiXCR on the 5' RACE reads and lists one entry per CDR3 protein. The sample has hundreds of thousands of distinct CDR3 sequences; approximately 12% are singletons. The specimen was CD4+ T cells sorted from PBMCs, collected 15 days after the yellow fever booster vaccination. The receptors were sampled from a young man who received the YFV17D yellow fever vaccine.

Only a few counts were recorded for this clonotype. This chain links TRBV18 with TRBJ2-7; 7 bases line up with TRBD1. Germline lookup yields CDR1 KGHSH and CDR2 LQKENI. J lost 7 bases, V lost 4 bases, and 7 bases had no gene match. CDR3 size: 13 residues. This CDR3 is CASSLPGGSEQYV. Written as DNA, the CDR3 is TGTGCCAGCTCACTTCCAGGGGGATCAGAGCAGTACGTC.

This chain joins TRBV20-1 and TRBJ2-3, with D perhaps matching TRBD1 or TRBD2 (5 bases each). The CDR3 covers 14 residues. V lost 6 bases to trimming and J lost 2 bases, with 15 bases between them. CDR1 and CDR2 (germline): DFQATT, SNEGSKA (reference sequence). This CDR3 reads CSALRGVNTDTQYF. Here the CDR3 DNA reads TGCAGTGCCCTACGAGGGGTCAACACAGATACGCAGTATTTT.

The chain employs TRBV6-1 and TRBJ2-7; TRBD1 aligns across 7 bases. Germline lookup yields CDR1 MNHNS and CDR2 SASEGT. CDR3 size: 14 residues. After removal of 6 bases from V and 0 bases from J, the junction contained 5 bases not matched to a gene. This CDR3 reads CASSGDRSSYEQYF. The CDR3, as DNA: TGTGCCAGCAGCGGGGACAGAAGCTCCTACGAGCAGTACTTC.

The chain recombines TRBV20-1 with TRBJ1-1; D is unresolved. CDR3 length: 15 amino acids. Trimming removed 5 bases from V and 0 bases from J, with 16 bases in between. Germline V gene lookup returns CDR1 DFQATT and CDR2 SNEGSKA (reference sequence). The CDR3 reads CSARKAGSLNTEAFF. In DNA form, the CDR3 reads TGCAGTGCTCGCAAGGCCGGGTCACTGAACACTGAAGCTTTCTTT.

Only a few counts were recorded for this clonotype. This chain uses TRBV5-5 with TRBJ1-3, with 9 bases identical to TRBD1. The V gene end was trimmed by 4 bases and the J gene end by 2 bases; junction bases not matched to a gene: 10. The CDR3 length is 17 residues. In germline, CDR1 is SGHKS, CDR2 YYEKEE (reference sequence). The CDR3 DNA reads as TGTGCCAGCAGCCTGGGACAGGGAATACTTACTGGAAACACCATATATTTT. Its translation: CASSLGQGILTGNTIYF.

CDR3 loop: CSVGVGREQFF. The DNA for the CDR3 is TGCAGTGTAGGGGTGGGCCGTGAGCAGTTCTTC. The chain recombines TRBV20-1 with TRBJ2-1; D perhaps matches TRBD1 (5 bases). This CDR3 has 11 residues. Trimming cost V 7 bases and J 9 bases, with 13 bases left between them. Germline V gene lookup returns CDR1 DFQATT and CDR2 SNEGSKA (reference sequence).

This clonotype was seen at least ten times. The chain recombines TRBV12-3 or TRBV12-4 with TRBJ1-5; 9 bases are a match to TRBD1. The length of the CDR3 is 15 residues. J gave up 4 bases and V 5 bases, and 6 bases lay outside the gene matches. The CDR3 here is CASSPDGTGNQPQHF. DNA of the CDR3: TGTGCCAGCAGTCCAGACGGGACAGGGAATCAGCCCCAGCATTTT.

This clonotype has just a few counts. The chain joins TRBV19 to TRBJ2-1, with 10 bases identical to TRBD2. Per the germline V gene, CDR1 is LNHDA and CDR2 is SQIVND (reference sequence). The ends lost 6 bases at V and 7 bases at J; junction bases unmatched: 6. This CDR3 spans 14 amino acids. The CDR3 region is CASSRRTSGNEQFF. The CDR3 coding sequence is TGTGCCAGTAGCCGACGGACTAGCGGAAATGAGCAGTTCTTC.

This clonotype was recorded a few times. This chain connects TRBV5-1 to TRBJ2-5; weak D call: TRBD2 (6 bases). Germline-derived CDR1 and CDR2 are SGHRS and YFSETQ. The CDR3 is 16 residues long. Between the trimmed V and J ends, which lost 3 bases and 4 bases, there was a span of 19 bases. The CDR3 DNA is TGCGCCAGCAGCTCTTTGTACCCCGGGCGGGGAGAGACCCAGTACTTC. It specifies CASSSLYPGRGETQYF.

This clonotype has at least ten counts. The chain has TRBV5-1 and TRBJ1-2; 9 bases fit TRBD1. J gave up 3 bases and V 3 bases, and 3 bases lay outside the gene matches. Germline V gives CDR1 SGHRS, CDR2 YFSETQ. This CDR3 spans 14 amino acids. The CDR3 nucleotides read TGCGCCAGCAGCTCCGACAGGGGGGACTATGGCTACACCTTC. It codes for CASSSDRGDYGYTF.

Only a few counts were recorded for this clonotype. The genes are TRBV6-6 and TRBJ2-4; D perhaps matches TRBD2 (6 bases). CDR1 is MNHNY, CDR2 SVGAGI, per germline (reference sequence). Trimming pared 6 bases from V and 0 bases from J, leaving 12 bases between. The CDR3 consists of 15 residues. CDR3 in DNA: TGTGCCAGCAGATTCAGGAGGGTAGCCAAAAACATTCAGTACTTC. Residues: CASRFRRVAKNIQYF.

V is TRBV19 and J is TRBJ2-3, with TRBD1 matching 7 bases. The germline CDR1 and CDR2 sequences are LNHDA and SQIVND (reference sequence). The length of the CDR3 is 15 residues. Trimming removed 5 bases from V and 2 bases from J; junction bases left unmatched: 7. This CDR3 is CASSPGQVNTDTQYF. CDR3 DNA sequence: TGTGCCAGTAGTCCCGGACAGGTCAACACAGATACGCAGTATTTT.

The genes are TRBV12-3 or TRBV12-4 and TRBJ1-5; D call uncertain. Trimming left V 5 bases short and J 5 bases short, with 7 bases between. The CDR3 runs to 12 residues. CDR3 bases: TGTGCCAGCAGTATGTCCCATCAGCCCCAGCATTTT. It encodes CASSMSHQPQHF.

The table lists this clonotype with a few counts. In DNA form, the CDR3 reads TGTGCCAGCAGTAAGCTTGTGGGGGGGACTGAAGCTTTCTTT. Translation gives CASSKLVGGTEAFF. The chain joins TRBV6-5 to TRBJ1-1; the D gene is possibly TRBD1 (5 bases). V dropped 5 bases and J dropped 5 bases, with 15 bases sitting between them. Germline CDR1 reads MNHEY; CDR2 reads SVGAGI. The CDR3 spans 14 residues.

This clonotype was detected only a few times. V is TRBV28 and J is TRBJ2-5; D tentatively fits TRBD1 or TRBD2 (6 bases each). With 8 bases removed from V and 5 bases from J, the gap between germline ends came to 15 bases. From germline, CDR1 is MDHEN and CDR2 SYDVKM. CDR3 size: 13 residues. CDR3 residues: CASFKGGRETQYF. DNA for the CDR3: TGTGCCAGCTTCAAGGGGGGTCGGGAGACCCAGTACTTC.

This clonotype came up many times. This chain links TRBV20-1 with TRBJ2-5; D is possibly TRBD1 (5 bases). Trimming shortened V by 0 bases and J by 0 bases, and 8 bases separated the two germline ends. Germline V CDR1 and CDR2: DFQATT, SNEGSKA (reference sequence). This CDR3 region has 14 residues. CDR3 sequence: CSARDPTDQETQYF. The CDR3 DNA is TGCAGTGCTAGAGATCCGACAGACCAAGAGACCCAGTACTTC.

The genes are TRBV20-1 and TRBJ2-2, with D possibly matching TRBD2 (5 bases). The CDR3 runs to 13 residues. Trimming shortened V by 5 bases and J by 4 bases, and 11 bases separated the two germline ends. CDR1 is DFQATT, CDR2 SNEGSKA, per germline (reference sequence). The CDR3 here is CSAPSRGTGELFF. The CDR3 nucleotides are TGCAGTGCTCCGTCCCGGGGCACCGGGGAGCTGTTTTTT.

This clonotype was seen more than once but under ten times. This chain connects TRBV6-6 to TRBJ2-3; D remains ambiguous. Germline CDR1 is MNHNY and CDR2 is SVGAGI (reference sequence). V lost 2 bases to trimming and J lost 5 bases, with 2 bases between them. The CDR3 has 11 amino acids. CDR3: CASSYQDTQYF. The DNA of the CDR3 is TGTGCCAGCAGTTACCAAGATACGCAGTATTTT.